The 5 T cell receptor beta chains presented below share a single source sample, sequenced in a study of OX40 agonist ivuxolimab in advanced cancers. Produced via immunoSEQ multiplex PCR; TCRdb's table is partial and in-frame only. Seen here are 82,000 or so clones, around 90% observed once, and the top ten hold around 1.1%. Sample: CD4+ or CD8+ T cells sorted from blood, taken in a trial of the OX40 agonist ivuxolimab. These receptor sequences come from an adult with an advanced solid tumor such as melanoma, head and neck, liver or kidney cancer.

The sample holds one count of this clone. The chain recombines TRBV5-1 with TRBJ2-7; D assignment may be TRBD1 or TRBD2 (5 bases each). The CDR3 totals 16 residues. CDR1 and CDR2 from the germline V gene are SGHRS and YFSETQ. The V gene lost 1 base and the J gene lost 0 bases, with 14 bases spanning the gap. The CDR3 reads CASSLQTGTVSYEQYF. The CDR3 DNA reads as TGCGCCAGCAGCTTGCAAACCGGGACCGTCTCCTACGAGCAGTACTTC.

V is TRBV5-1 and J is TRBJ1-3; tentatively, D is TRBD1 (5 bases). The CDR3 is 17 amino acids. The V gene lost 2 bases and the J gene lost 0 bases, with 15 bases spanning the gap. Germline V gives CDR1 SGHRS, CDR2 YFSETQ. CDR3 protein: CASSFLPTGLSGNTIYF. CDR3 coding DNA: TGCGCCAGCAGCTTTCTCCCCACAGGCCTCTCTGGAAACACCATATATTTT.

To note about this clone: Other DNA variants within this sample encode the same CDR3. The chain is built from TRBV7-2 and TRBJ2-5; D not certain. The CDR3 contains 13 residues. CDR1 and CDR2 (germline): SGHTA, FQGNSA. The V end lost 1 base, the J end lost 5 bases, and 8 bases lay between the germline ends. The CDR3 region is CASSLGAAETQYF. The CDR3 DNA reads TGTGCCAGCAGCTTAGGTGCGGCGGAGACCCAGTACTTC.

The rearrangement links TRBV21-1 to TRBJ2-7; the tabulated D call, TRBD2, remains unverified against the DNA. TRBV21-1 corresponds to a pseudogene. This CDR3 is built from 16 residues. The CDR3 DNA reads TGTGCCAGCAGCACGGGACTGGCTGGACTTTTTTACGAGCAGTACTTC. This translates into CASSTGLAGLFYEQYF.

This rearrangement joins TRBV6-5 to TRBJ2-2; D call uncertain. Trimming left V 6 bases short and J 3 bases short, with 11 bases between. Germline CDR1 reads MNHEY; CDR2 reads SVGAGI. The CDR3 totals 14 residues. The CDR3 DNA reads TGTGCCAGCAGATTGTGGGCGGACACCGGGGAGCTGTTTTTT. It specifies CASRLWADTGELFF.